This TCR beta chain originates from a study of blood T cell repertoires in COVID-19. Turning to the study itself: Acute-phase and convalescent COVID-19 samples originated in the United States, Italy and Spain. The analysed material was cDNA or gDNA that came from T cells, B-cell-depleted T cells, or PBMCs.

Original data processing: Cell counts per sample came from amplifying reference gene primers. The repertoire was sequenced with immunoSEQ multiplex PCR; TCRdb's copy has only in-frame clones and lacks some. V and J calls and clone size come straight from that table; D and trimming were deduced from the DNA. In the table there are approximately 94,000 clones, about 80% of which are singletons. The CDR3 is made up of 14 amino acids. CDR1 and CDR2 (germline): KGHDR, SFDVKD. The V and J ends lost 6 bases and 8 bases respectively, with 18 bases between them. This chain connects TRBV24-1 to TRBJ1-2, with a possible D match to TRBD1 (6 bases). The sequenced sample was peripheral blood. The receptor was derived from a woman in her 70s with acute or convalescent COVID-19. CDR3 sequence reads: CATSPSGQDRGYTF. The CDR3 region has the DNA TGTGCCACCAGTCCATCGGGACAAGATAGAGGCTACACCTTC.